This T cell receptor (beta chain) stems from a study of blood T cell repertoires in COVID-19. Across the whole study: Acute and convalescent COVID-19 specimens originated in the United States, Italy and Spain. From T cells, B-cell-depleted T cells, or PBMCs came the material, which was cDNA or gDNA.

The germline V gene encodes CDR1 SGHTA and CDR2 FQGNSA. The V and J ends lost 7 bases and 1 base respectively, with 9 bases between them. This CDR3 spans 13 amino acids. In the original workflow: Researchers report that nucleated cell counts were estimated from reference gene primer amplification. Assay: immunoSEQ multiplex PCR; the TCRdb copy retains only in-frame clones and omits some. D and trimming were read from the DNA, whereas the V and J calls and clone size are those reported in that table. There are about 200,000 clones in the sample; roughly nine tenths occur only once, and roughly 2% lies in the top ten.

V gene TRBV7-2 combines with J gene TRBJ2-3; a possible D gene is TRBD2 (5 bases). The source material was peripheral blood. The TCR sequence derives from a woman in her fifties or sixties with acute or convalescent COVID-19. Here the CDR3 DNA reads TGTGCCAGCAATCCCGGGGGCACAGATACGCAGTATTTT. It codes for CASNPGGTDTQYF.